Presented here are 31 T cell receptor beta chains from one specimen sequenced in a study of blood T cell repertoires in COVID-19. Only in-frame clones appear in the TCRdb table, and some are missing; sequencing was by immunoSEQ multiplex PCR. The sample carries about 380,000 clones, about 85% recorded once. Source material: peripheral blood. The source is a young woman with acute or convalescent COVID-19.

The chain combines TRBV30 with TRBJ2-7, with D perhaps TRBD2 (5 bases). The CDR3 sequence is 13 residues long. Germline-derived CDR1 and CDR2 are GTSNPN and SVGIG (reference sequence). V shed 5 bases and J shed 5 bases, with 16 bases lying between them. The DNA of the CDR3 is TGTGCCTGGGAAACGGGGTCGCAGGACGAGCAGTACTTC. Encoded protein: CAWETGSQDEQYF.

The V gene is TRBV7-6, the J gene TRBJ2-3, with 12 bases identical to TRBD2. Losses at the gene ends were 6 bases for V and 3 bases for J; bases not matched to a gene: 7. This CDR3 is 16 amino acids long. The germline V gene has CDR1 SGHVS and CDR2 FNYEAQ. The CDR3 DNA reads TGTGCCAGCAGGTCTACTAGCGGGGGGTGGACAGATACGCAGTATTTT. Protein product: CASRSTSGGWTDTQYF.

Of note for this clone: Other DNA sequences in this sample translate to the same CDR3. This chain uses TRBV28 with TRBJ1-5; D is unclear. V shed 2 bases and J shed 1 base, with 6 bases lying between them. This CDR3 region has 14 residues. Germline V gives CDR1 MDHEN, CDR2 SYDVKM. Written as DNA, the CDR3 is TGTGCCAGCAGTTTAAGGCGGAGCAATCAGCCCCAGCATTTT. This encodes CASSLRRSNQPQHF.

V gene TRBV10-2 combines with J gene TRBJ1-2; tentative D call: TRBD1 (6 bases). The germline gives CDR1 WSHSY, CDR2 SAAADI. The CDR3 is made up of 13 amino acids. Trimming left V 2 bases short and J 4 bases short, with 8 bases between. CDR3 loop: CASSESRGYGYTF. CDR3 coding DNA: TGCGCCAGCAGTGAGAGCAGGGGCTATGGCTACACCTTC.

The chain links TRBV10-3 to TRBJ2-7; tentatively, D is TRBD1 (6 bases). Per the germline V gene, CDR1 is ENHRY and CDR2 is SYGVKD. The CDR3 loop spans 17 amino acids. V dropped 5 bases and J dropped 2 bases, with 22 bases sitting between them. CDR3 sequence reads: CAISLTIDRIEPYEQYF. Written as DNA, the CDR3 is TGTGCCATCAGTCTCACCATAGACAGGATCGAACCCTACGAGCAGTACTTC.

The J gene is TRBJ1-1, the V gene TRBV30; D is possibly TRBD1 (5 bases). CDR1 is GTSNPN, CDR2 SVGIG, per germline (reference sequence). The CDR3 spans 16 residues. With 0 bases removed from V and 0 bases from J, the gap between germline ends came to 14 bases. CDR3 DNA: TGTGCCTGGAGTGTACGTTCGGGGGGGATGAACACTGAAGCTTTCTTT. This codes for CAWSVRSGGMNTEAFF.

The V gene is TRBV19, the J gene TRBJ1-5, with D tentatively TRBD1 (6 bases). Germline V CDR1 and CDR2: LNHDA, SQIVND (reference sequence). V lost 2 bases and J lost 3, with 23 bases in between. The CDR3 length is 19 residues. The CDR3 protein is CASSIRIRGQPLPNQPQHF. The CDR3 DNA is TGTGCCAGTAGTATAAGGATTAGGGGACAACCACTGCCCAATCAGCCCCAGCATTTT.

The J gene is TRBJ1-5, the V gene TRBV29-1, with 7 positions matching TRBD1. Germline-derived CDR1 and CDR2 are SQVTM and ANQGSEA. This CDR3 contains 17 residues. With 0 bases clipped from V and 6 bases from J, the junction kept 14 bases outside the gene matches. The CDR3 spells CSVEDPLRGQRGQPQHF. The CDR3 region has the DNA TGCAGCGTTGAAGATCCGTTGAGGGGGCAAAGGGGTCAGCCCCAGCATTTT.

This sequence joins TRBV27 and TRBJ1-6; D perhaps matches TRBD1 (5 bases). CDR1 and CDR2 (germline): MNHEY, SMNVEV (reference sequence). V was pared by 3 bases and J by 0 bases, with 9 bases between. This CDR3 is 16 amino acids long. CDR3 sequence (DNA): TGTGCCAGCAGTTTTAGGGGTCTCTCCTATAATTCACCCCTCCACTTT. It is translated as CASSFRGLSYNSPLHF.

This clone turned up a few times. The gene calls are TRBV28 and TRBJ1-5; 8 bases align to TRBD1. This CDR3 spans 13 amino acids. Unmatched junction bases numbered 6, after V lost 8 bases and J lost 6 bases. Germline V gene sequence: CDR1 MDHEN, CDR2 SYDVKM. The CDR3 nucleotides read TGTGCCAGCCTTCCAGGGGGCGGTCAGCCCCAGCATTTT. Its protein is CASLPGGGQPQHF.

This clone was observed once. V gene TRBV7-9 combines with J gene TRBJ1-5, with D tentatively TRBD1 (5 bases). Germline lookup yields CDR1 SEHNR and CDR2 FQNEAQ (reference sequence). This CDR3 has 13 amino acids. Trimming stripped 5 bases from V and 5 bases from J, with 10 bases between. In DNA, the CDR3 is TGTGCCAGCAGCCCGACAGCCTATCAGCCCCAGCATTTT. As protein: CASSPTAYQPQHF.

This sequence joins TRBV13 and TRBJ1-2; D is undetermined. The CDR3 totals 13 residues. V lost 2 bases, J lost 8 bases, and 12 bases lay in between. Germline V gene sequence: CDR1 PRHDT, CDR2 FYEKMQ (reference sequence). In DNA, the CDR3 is TGTGCCAGCAGCTTAAGGCGGGGTGAAGGCTACACCTTC. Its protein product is CASSLRRGEGYTF.

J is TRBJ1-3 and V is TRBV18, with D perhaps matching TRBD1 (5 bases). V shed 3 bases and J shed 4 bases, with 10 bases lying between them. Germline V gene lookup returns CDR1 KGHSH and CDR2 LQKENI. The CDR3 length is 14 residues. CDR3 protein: CASSPGLSGNTIYF. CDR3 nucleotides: TGTGCCAGCTCACCGGGACTATCCGGAAACACCATATATTTT.

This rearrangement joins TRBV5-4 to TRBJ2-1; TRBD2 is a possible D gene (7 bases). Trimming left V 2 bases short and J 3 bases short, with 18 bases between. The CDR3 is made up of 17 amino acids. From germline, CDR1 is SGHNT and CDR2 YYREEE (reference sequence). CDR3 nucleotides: TGTGCCAGCAGCTTCGGGGCGGGGGCCCGTTACTACAATGAGCAGTTCTTC. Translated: CASSFGAGARYYNEQFF.

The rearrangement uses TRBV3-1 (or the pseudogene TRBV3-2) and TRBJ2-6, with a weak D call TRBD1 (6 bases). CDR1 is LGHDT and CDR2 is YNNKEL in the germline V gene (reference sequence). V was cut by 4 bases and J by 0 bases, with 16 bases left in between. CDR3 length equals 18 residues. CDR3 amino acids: CASSPGQRSASGANVLTF. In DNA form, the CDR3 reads TGTGCCAGCAGCCCGGGACAACGCTCAGCCTCTGGGGCCAACGTCCTGACTTTC.

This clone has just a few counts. Here the CDR3 reads CALLRASGAYGELFF. CDR3 DNA: TGTGCCCTCCTCCGGGCGAGCGGGGCGTATGGGGAGCTGTTTTTT. This chain uses TRBV10-3 with TRBJ2-2, with 7 nucleotides matching TRBD2. In germline, CDR1 is ENHRY, CDR2 SYGVKD. CDR3 size: 15 residues. V gave up 11 bases and J gave up 8 bases; unmatched junction bases: 17.

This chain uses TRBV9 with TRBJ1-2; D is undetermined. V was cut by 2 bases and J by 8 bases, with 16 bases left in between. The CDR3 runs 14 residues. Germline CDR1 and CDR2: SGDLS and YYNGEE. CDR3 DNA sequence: TGTGCCAGCAGCGTCCTCCCACGGGGTTACGGCTACACCTTC. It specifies CASSVLPRGYGYTF.

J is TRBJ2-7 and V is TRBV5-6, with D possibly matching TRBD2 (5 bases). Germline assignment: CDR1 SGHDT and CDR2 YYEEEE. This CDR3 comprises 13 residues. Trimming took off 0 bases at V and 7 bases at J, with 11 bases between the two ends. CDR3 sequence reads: CASSLAGVVEQYF. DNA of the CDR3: TGTGCCAGCAGCTTGGCCGGGGTGGTTGAGCAGTACTTC.

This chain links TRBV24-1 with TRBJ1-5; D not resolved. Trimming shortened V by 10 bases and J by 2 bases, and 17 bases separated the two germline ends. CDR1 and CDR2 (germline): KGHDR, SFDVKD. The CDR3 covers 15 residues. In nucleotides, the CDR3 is TGTGCCACACAAAGCGGCTCATGGGGCAATCAGCCCCAGCATTTT. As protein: CATQSGSWGNQPQHF.

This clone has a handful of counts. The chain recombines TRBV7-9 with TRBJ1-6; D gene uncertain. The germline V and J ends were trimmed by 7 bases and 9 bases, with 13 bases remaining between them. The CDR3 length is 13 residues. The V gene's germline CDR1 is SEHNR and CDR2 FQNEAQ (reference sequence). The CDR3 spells CASTWLDGSPLHF. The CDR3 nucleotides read TGTGCCAGCACCTGGCTTGATGGTTCACCCCTCCACTTT.

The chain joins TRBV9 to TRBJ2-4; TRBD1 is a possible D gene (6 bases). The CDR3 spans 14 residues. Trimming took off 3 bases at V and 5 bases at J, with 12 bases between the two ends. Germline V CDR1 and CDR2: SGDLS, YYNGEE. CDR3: CASSETGHQNIQYF. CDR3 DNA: TGTGCCAGCAGCGAGACAGGACATCAAAACATTCAGTACTTC.

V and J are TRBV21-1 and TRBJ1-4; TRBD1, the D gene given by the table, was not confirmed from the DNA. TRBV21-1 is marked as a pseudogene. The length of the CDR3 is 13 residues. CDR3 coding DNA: TGTGCCAGAGTAGGGGAATATAATGAAAAACTGTTTTTT. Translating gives CARVGEYNEKLFF.

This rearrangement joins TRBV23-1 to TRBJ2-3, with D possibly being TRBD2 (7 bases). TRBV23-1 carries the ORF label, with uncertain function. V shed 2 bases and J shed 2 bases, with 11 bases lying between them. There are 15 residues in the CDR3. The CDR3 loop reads CASSQVGGDTDTQYF. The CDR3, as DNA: TGCGCCAGCAGTCAAGTAGGGGGGGACACAGATACGCAGTATTTT.

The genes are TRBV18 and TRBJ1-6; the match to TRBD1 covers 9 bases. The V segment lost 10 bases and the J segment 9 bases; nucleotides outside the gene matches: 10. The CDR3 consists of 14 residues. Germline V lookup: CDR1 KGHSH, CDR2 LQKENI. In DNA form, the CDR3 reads TGTGCCACCTCGGACAGGGGATCGAGTTCACCCCTCCACTTT. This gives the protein CATSDRGSSSPLHF.

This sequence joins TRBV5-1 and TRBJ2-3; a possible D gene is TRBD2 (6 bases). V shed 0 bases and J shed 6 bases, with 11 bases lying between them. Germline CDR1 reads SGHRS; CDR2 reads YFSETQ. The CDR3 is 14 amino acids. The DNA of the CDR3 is TGCGCCAGCAGCTTGGCGGAGGGGCTGGATACGCAGTATTTT. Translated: CASSLAEGLDTQYF.

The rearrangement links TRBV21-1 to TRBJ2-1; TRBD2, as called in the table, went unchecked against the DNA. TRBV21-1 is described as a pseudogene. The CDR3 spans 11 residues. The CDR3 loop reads CASSPPGEQFF. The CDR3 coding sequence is TGTGCCAGCAGCCCTCCGGGTGAGCAGTTCTTC.

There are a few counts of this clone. The DNA for the CDR3 is TGTGCCAGTCAGGGGGAACAGTCACCCCTCCACTTT. Amino acids: CASQGEQSPLHF. The chain recombines TRBV3-1 (or the pseudogene TRBV3-2) with TRBJ1-6; 7 bases fit TRBD1. The trim removed 9 bases at V and 10 bases at J, leaving 6 bases unmatched. The CDR3 spans 12 residues. Germline CDR1 is LGHDT and CDR2 is YNNKEL (reference sequence).

The CDR3 nucleotides read TGTGCCAGCAGTGAAAGTTTAGAGAATGAAAAACTGTTTTTT. The encoded protein is CASSESLENEKLFF. This rearrangement joins TRBV6-1 to TRBJ1-4; D unclear. Germline V gene sequence: CDR1 MNHNS, CDR2 SASEGT. V lost 2 bases and J lost 5, with 9 bases in between. CDR3 size: 14 residues.

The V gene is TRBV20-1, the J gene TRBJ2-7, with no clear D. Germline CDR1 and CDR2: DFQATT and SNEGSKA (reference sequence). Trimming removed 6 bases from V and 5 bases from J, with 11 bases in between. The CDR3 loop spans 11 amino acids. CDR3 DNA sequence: TGCAGTGCGTATCCAGATAACGAGCAGTACTTC. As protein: CSAYPDNEQYF.

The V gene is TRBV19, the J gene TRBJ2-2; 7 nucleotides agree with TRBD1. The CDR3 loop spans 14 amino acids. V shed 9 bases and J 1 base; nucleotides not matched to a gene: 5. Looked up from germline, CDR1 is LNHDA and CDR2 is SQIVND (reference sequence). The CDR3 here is CASSGTVNTGELFF. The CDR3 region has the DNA TGTGCCAGCTCCGGGACAGTGAACACCGGGGAGCTGTTTTTT.

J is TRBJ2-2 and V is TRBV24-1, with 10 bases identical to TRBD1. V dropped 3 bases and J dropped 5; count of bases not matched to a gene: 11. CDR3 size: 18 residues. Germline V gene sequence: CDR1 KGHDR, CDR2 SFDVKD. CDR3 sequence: CATSDHTTRGQGTGELFF. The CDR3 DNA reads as TGTGCCACCAGTGATCATACAACTAGGGGACAGGGGACCGGGGAGCTGTTTTTT.